This T cell receptor (beta chain) was sequenced in a study of OX40 agonist ivuxolimab in advanced cancers. For the study in its entirety: The costimulatory receptor OX40 (CD134) was targeted by ivuxolimab, a fully human IgG2 agonistic monoclonal antibody. Intravenous ivuxolimab was administered to patients every 2 weeks at six dose levels: 0.01, 0.1, 0.3, 1.5, 3 and 10 mg/kg. Among the 50 to 55 dose-escalation patients, around 20 had hepatocellular carcinoma, 15 or so melanoma, 9 renal cell carcinoma and 9 head and neck cancer. In the dose-escalation cohort, approximately 83% of patients were male, and the mean age was roughly 60 years with a range of about 20 to 79. Patients were allowed to have had prior anti-PD-1, anti-PD-L1 or anti-CTLA-4 therapy, and approximately 39% of the dose-escalation patients had been treated with checkpoint inhibitors. Partial responses were achieved by three dose-escalation patients, of whom one had hepatocellular carcinoma and two had cutaneous melanoma. Peripheral TCRbeta sequencing was intended to test whether TCR sequence diversity was altered and clonal T-cell expansion was caused by ivuxolimab. The paper covers the monotherapy dose-escalation part of the phase I ivuxolimab trial, which included N of about 50 patients. What the research found in general, with its limitations: Partial responders in the 0.1-3.0 mg/kg groups had among the lowest normalized peripheral clonal expansion, especially among CD8+ T cells. Low levels of normalized T-cell clonal expansion were also seen in some nonresponding patients. After ivuxolimab, more expanded clones were found on average in CD8+ T cells than in CD4+ T cells. The antigen specificity of the clonally expanded peripheral T cells was not determined. At doses of 0.1 to 3.0 mg/kg, clonal expansion of both CD4+ and CD8+ blood T cells was observed from baseline to week 6.

To sequence the TCRbeta CDR3 region, genomic DNA was isolated from the sorted cells. The immunoSEQ Assay was used to sequence the TCRbeta CDR3 regions. Drawn from immuneACCESS, this table holds only the in-frame rearrangements with V and J called that TCRdb kept. Clones are partly lost; checked studies trace under half to an unresolved V gene and leave the rest unexplained. The sample table holds 70,000 to 75,000 clones, of which around four fifths were seen once. Clones ranked in the top ten supply less than 6.5% of the sample. CDR3 length: 17 amino acids, cysteine to phenylalanine. Only the CDR3 region is kept as DNA, spanning 51 bases read in frame from base 1. V and J are trimmed by 5 bases and 0 bases, and the gene matches miss 11 bases of the junction. Sequences SEHNR (CDR1) and FQNEAQ (CDR2) are obtained from the germline V gene (reference sequence). A word on this clone: Its antigen remains unidentified. Base qualities are not recorded, but no much larger clone differs from it by a single base.

Patients with a history of autoimmune disease or receiving systemic immunosuppression were excluded from the trial. Peripheral blood for TCR sequencing was drawn from every dose cohort at baseline, at cycle 4 day 1 and at cycle 7 day 1. The samples were taken from a phase I, first-in-human, multicenter, open-label dose-escalation trial of ivuxolimab. The trial enrolled adults with locally advanced or metastatic head and neck squamous cell, hepatocellular, melanoma or renal cell carcinoma. Before TCR sequencing, CD4+ and CD8+ T cells were separately sorted from peripheral blood. The TCR was taken from an adult with an advanced solid tumor such as melanoma, head and neck, liver or kidney cancer. The rearrangement joined TRBV7-9 to TRBJ2-3; 7 bases in between match TRBD2. The sample was CD4+ or CD8+ T cells sorted from blood, taken in a trial of the OX40 agonist ivuxolimab. The DNA is as follows: TGTGCCAGCAGCAGAGGGACTACCAAAACTAGCACAGATACGCAGTATTTT. The translation is CASSRGTTKTSTDTQYF.